This T cell receptor (beta chain) was recovered during a study of T cells in tumors after PD-1 blockade. About the study: Some patients also took daily vismodegib 150 mg during anti-PD-1 treatment. On average, peripheral blood gave around 110,000 TCR templates and under 40,000 unique clonotypes.

Data came from immunoSEQ multiplex PCR; TCRdb stores just in-frame clones and leaves some out. The sample shows 50,000 to 75,000 clones, around two thirds of them seen only once. Germline-derived CDR1 and CDR2 are LGHDT and YNNKEL (reference sequence). Trimming left V 4 bases short and J 2 bases short, with 23 bases between. There are 19 residues in the CDR3. This chain connects TRBV3-1 (or the pseudogene TRBV3-2) to TRBJ2-2, with D perhaps matching TRBD1 or TRBD2 (7 bases each). Here the sequenced sample was PBMCs, taken after anti-PD-1 treatment. The receptor was derived from a human donor with basal cell carcinoma. The CDR3: CASSPRGGRQLLNTGELFF. The CDR3 region has the DNA TGTGCCAGCAGCCCCAGGGGGGGCCGACAATTATTAAACACCGGGGAGCTGTTTTTT.